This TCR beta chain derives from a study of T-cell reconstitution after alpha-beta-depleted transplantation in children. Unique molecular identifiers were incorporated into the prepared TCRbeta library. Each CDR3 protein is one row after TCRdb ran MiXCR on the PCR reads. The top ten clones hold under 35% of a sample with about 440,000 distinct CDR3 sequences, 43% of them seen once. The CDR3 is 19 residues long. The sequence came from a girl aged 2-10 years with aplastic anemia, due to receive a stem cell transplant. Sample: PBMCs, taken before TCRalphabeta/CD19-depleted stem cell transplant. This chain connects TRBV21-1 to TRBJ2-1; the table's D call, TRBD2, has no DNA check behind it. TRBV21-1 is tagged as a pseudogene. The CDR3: CASSKIVLAGGPIYNEQFF. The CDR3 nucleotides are TGTGCCAGCAGCAAAATCGTCCTAGCGGGAGGGCCTATCTACAATGAGCAGTTCTTC.